This passage covers 30 T cell receptor beta chains from one sample sequenced in a study of blood T cell repertoires in COVID-19. Method: immunoSEQ multiplex PCR; TCRdb's copy keeps in-frame clones and lacks some. The sample yields about 83,000 clones, more than 85% seen once. The sequenced material came from peripheral blood. Every receptor here comes from a man at least 80 years old with active or convalescent COVID-19.

This CDR3 is CASSLVGRLAHYNEQFF. Written as DNA, the CDR3 is TGTGCCAGCAGCCTCGTCGGGCGGCTAGCTCACTACAATGAGCAGTTCTTC. The rearrangement links TRBV3-1 (or the pseudogene TRBV3-2) to TRBJ2-1; D perhaps matches TRBD2 (5 bases). V was trimmed by 4 bases and J by 3 bases, leaving 19 bases between them. CDR1 LGHDT and CDR2 YNNKEL come from the germline V gene (reference sequence). CDR3 size: 17 residues.

The chain joins TRBV4-1 to TRBJ1-2; the D gene is possibly TRBD1 (6 bases). This CDR3 is 18 amino acids long. Germline loops: CDR1 MGHRA, CDR2 YSYEKL. The germline V and J ends were trimmed by 0 bases and 1 base, with 18 bases remaining between them. Here the CDR3 reads CASSQDVSRGAVNYGYTF. The CDR3 coding sequence is TGCGCCAGCAGCCAAGATGTGAGCAGGGGCGCCGTTAACTATGGCTACACCTTC.

The CDR3 DNA reads TGTGCCAGTGGGGACAGCTACTATGGCTACACCTTC. This codes for CASGDSYYGYTF. V usage is TRBV9 and J usage is TRBJ1-2; 7 nucleotides align to TRBD1. The CDR3 totals 12 residues. Germline CDR1 reads SGDLS; CDR2 reads YYNGEE. Unmatched junction bases numbered 4, after V lost 8 bases and J lost 3 bases.

The V call is TRBV7-9, the J call TRBJ1-6, with 8 bases matching TRBD1. CDR1 and CDR2 from the germline V gene are SEHNR and FQNEAQ (reference sequence). This CDR3 contains 14 residues. The ends lost 5 bases at V and 9 bases at J; junction bases unmatched: 6. In nucleotides, the CDR3 is TGTGCCAGCAGCCGAGGGACAGGACTTTCACCCCTCCACTTT. It specifies CASSRGTGLSPLHF.

The chain uses TRBV3-1 (or the pseudogene TRBV3-2) and TRBJ2-5, with D maybe TRBD2 (6 bases). The CDR3 is 13 residues long. The V gene's germline CDR1 is LGHDT and CDR2 YNNKEL (reference sequence). Trimming took 4 bases from V and 3 from J, leaving 9 bases between them. Written as DNA, the CDR3 is TGTGCCAGCAGCCGGGACTGGAAAGAGACCCAGTACTTC. This sequence encodes CASSRDWKETQYF.

DNA for the CDR3: TGTGCCAGTAGTACCCCCCGGGACAGGGGGTTAGGCTACACCTTC. This translates into CASSTPRDRGLGYTF. The chain employs TRBV19 and TRBJ1-2; 11 bases are a match to TRBD1. CDR3 length: 15 amino acids. Germline-derived CDR1 and CDR2 are LNHDA and SQIVND (reference sequence). The V segment lost 4 bases and the J segment 8 bases; nucleotides outside the gene matches: 9.

The chain employs TRBV7-2 and TRBJ2-5, with 12 nucleotides matching TRBD2. V was clipped by 6 bases and J by 4 bases; unmatched bases: 3. Germline CDR1 reads SGHTA; CDR2 reads FQGNSA. The CDR3 sequence is 14 residues long. In nucleotides, the CDR3 is TGTGCCAGCAGTCCGGGACTAGCGGGAGAGACCCAGTACTTC. This encodes CASSPGLAGETQYF.

V is TRBV7-2 and J is TRBJ1-1; tentative D call: TRBD1 (5 bases). The CDR3 is made up of 15 amino acids. Germline lookup yields CDR1 SGHTA and CDR2 FQGNSA. Trimming pared 1 base from V and 2 bases from J, leaving 11 bases between. The CDR3 DNA follows: TGTGCCAGCAGCTTAGGGCGACAGAGAAACACTGAAGCTTTCTTT. Encoded protein: CASSLGRQRNTEAFF.

The V and J genes are TRBV3-1 (or the pseudogene TRBV3-2) and TRBJ1-1, with a tentative D call TRBD1 (5 bases). This CDR3 comprises 14 residues. With 4 bases removed from V and 4 bases from J, the gap between germline ends came to 13 bases. Per the germline V gene, CDR1 is LGHDT and CDR2 is YNNKEL (reference sequence). CDR3 protein: CASSPLGGGTEAFF. The DNA for the CDR3 is TGTGCCAGCAGCCCGCTTGGGGGGGGCACTGAAGCTTTCTTT.

The genes are TRBV6-5 and TRBJ2-6; D uncertain. Trimming stripped 7 bases from V and 1 base from J, with 8 bases between. Germline values: CDR1 MNHEY, CDR2 SVGAGI. The length of the CDR3 is 14 residues. CDR3 DNA sequence: TGTGCCAGCATTCCCCGTTCTGGGGCCAACGTCCTGACTTTC. It specifies CASIPRSGANVLTF.

V gene TRBV11-2 combines with J gene TRBJ2-1; D gene ambiguous. From germline, CDR1 is SGHAT and CDR2 FQNNGV. CDR3 length equals 11 residues. The CDR3 nucleotides are TGTGCAATACGCCATTCGGATGAGCAGTTCTTC. Protein: CAIRHSDEQFF.

This sequence joins TRBV18 and TRBJ2-1, with TRBD2 matching 11 bases. CDR1 and CDR2 from the germline V gene are KGHSH and LQKENI. With V trimmed by 4 bases and J by 6 bases, 8 bases remained unmatched. This CDR3 is 16 amino acids long. CDR3 nucleotide sequence: TGTGCCAGCTCACGACCGGGACTAGCGGCGGCCAATGAGCAGTTCTTC. Translated, it gives CASSRPGLAAANEQFF.

The chain combines TRBV15 with TRBJ2-4, with a weak D call TRBD1 (6 bases). The CDR3 is 15 amino acids. Trimming stripped 5 bases from V and 8 bases from J, with 19 bases between. From germline, CDR1 is LNHNV and CDR2 YYDKDF (reference sequence). The CDR3 DNA reads TGTGCCACCAGCCCCCAAGGTGAGGGGGTTGACATTCAGTACTTC. It translates to CATSPQGEGVDIQYF.

This clone was detected a few times. J is TRBJ2-2 and V is TRBV7-6, with 14 bases identical to TRBD2. The CDR3 has 18 residues. J gave up 3 bases and V 5 bases, and 8 bases lay outside the gene matches. Germline V gene lookup returns CDR1 SGHVS and CDR2 FNYEAQ. The CDR3 spells CASSTRTSGRRDTGELFF. The CDR3 DNA sequence: TGTGCCAGCAGCACCCGGACTAGCGGGAGGCGGGACACCGGGGAGCTGTTTTTT. The whole variable domain, filled in from reference TRBV7-6 and TRBJ2-2, reads GAGVSQSPRYKVTKRGQDVALRCDPISGHVSLYWYRQALGQGPEFLTYFNYEAQQDKSGLPNDRFSAERPEGSISTLTIQRTEQRDSAMYRCASSTRTSGRRDTGELFFGEGSRLTVL.

The J gene is TRBJ2-2, the V gene TRBV5-4; 8 positions agree with TRBD2. Germline CDR1 and CDR2: SGHNT and YYREEE (reference sequence). The CDR3 spans 15 residues. V shed 5 bases, J shed 7 bases, and the junction held 10 bases outside the gene matches. The CDR3 protein is CASRRERESVGELFF. The CDR3 nucleotides read TGTGCCAGCAGACGAGAGCGGGAGTCGGTCGGGGAGCTGTTTTTT.

This chain uses TRBV3-1 (or the pseudogene TRBV3-2) with TRBJ2-4; D uncertain. V lost 1 base and J 0 bases, leaving 7 bases between the germline ends. CDR1 and CDR2 from the germline V gene are LGHDT and YNNKEL (reference sequence). CDR3 size: 15 residues. CDR3 region: CASSQVRLAKNIQYF. In DNA form, the CDR3 reads TGTGCCAGCAGCCAAGTGCGGTTAGCCAAAAACATTCAGTACTTC.

Concerning this clone: One end of the junction fails to match germline, which may point to a read error. The gene calls are TRBV5-5 and TRBJ2-1; 10 nucleotides line up with TRBD2. CDR3 size: 13 residues. From germline, CDR1 is SGHKS and CDR2 YYEKEE (reference sequence). CDR3 DNA: TGTGCCGGCAGCCGGGAGGGACTAGCGTTCGAGTTCTTC. Its translation: CAGSREGLAFEFF.

This clone has only a few counts. The chain combines TRBV12-3 or TRBV12-4 with TRBJ1-2, with 8 positions matching TRBD1. The trim removed 5 bases at V and 7 bases at J, leaving 6 bases unmatched. The CDR3 spans 13 residues. This CDR3 is CASSLTDRGGYTF. The CDR3 nucleotides are TGTGCCAGCAGTCTAACCGACAGGGGTGGCTACACCTTC.

This clone appeared a single time. The chain uses TRBV18 and TRBJ1-4; tentative D call: TRBD1 (6 bases). The germline CDR1 and CDR2 sequences are KGHSH and LQKENI. This CDR3 contains 15 residues. Trimming stripped 3 bases from V and 5 bases from J, with 13 bases between. CDR3 protein: CASSPTMDSNEKLFF. CDR3 DNA sequence: TGTGCCAGCTCACCGACGATGGACAGCAATGAAAAACTGTTTTTT. The full variable domain, in which reference TRBV18 and TRBJ1-4 provide the parts outside the CDR3, is NAGVMQNPRHLVRRRGQEARLRCSPMKGHSHVYWYRQLPEEGLKFMVYLQKENIIDESGMPKERFSAEFPKEGPSILRIQQVVRGDSAAYFCASSPTMDSNEKLFFGSGTQLSVL.

This clone was counted between two and nine times. The rearrangement joins TRBV2 to TRBJ2-2; D may be TRBD1 (5 bases). V lost 7 bases and J lost 4, with 13 bases in between. This CDR3 region has 14 residues. Germline V gene data show CDR1 as SNHLY and CDR2 as FYNNEI. The CDR3 loop is CASKKSGITGELFF. The CDR3 DNA reads as TGTGCCAGCAAGAAATCAGGGATCACCGGGGAGCTGTTTTTT.

The rearrangement links TRBV24-1 to TRBJ1-1; possibly TRBD1 for D (5 bases). The CDR3 totals 18 residues. The V gene lost 0 bases and the J gene lost 0 bases, with 16 bases spanning the gap. The germline V gene has CDR1 KGHDR and CDR2 SFDVKD. The CDR3 DNA is TGTGCCACCAGTGATTTGCTATCCCGGACAAACATGAACACTGAAGCTTTCTTT. Its translation: CATSDLLSRTNMNTEAFF.

The chain uses TRBV4-2 and TRBJ2-4; 9 bases align to TRBD2. The CDR3 covers 14 residues. CDR1 is LGHNA, CDR2 YNFKEQ, per germline. J was trimmed by 9 bases and V by 3 bases; bases with no gene match: 6. Here the CDR3 DNA reads TGTGCCAGCAGCCAGGGGACTAGCCAGGGCATTCAGTACTTC. This sequence encodes CASSQGTSQGIQYF.

In DNA form, the CDR3 reads TGTGCCAGCAGCCAACTCCAGGGGGGTAATTCACCCCTCCACTTT. Protein sequence: CASSQLQGGNSPLHF. This sequence joins TRBV3-1 (or the pseudogene TRBV3-2) and TRBJ1-6, with TRBD1 matching over 7 bases. This CDR3 has 15 residues. V trimming: 2 bases; J trimming: 6 bases; junction bases outside the gene matches: 4. Germline CDR1 is LGHDT and CDR2 is YNNKEL (reference sequence).

This clone occurred once. The chain employs TRBV12-3 or TRBV12-4 and TRBJ2-2; a possible D gene is TRBD2 (6 bases). V was cut by 1 base and J by 7 bases, with 7 bases left in between. The CDR3 is 13 amino acids. The CDR3 is CASSLGGVGELFF. Written as DNA, the CDR3 is TGTGCCAGCAGTTTAGGGGGGGTCGGGGAGCTGTTTTTT.

The gene calls are TRBV4-1 and TRBJ1-3, with D hard to call. In germline, CDR1 is MGHRA, CDR2 YSYEKL. Deletions cut 1 base from V and 0 bases from J, with 10 bases between. CDR3 size: 16 residues. CDR3 sequence (DNA): TGCGCCAGCAGCCAAGTAATGGGCAGCTCTGGAAACACCATATATTTT. Protein: CASSQVMGSSGNTIYF.

V usage is TRBV11-2 and J usage is TRBJ2-1, with a possible D match to TRBD2 (5 bases). The germline CDR1 and CDR2 sequences are SGHAT and FQNNGV. The CDR3 covers 16 residues. Deletions cut 6 bases from V and 3 bases from J, with 18 bases between. In nucleotides, the CDR3 is TGTGCCAGCAGATCCCTAGGAGCGGACGGCTACAATGAGCAGTTCTTC. It translates to CASRSLGADGYNEQFF.

The chain has TRBV3-1 (or the pseudogene TRBV3-2) and TRBJ2-6, with a tentative D call TRBD2 (6 bases). The CDR3 totals 18 residues. V was clipped by 4 bases and J by 2 bases, with 18 bases between them. Germline values: CDR1 LGHDT, CDR2 YNNKEL (reference sequence). The CDR3 reads CASSPARGVPPGANVLTF. The CDR3 coding sequence is TGTGCCAGCAGCCCAGCCCGCGGGGTTCCCCCTGGGGCCAACGTCCTGACTTTC.

The CDR3 nucleotides read TGTGCTAGTGGTTCCCGAGGGACAGGGGTTGTCAGCAATCAGCCCCAGCATTTT. This sequence encodes CASGSRGTGVVSNQPQHF. The chain joins TRBV12-5 to TRBJ1-5, with 10 bases fitting TRBD1. This CDR3 region has 18 residues. Germline V gene data show CDR1 as LGHNT and CDR2 as FRNRAP. J lost 1 base, V lost 4 bases, and 10 bases had no gene match.

This chain connects TRBV6-2 or TRBV6-3 to TRBJ1-5, with unresolved D. Germline V gene sequence: CDR1 MNHEY, CDR2 SVGEGT. The CDR3 sequence is 13 residues long. V was pared by 3 bases and J by 1 base, with 4 bases between. The CDR3 DNA reads TGTGCCAGCAGTTATGGCAGCAATCAGCCCCAGCATTTT. The encoded protein is CASSYGSNQPQHF.

The chain is built from TRBV5-1 and TRBJ2-2; D not certain. V was shortened by 4 bases and J by 6 bases, with 10 bases between the two germline ends. Germline values: CDR1 SGHRS, CDR2 YFSETQ. The CDR3 length is 13 residues. CDR3: CASSPLSAGELFF. The CDR3 DNA is TGCGCCAGCAGCCCGCTGTCGGCCGGGGAGCTGTTTTTT.